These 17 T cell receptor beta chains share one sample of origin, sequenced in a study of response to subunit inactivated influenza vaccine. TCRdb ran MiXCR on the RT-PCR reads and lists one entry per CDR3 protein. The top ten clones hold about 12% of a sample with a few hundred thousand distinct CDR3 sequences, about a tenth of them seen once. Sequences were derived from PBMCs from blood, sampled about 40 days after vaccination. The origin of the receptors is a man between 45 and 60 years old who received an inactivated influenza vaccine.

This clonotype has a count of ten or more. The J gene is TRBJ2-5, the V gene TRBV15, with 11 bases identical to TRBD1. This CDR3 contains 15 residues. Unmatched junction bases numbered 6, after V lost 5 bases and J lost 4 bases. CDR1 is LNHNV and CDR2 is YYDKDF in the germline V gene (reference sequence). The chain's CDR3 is CATSLWTGGLETQYF. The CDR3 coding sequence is TGTGCCACCAGCCTGTGGACAGGGGGCTTAGAGACCCAGTACTTC.

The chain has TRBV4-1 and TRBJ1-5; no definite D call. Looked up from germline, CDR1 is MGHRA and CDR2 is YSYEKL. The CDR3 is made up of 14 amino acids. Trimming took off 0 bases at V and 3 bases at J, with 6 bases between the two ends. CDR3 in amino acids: CASSQDQINQPQHF. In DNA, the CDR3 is TGCGCCAGCAGCCAAGATCAAATCAATCAGCCCCAGCATTTT.

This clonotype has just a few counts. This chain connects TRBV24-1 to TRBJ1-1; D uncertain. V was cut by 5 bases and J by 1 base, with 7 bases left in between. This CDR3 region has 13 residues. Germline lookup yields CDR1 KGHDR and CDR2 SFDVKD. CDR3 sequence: CATSGQRNTEAFF. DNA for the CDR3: TGTGCCACCAGTGGCCAGAGGAACACTGAAGCTTTCTTT.

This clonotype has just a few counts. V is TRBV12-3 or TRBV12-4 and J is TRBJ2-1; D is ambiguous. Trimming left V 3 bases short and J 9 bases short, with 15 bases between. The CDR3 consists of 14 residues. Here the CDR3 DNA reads TGTGCCAGCAGTTTTGTCGTTTTTTGTTGTGAGCAGTTCTTC. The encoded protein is CASSFVVFCCEQFF.

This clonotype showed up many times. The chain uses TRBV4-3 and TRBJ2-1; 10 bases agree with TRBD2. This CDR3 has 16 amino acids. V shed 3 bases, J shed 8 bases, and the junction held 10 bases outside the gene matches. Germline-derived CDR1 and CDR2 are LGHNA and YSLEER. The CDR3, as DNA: TGCGCCAGCAGCCACGAGACTAGCGGGCGATATCATGAGCAGTTCTTC. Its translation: CASSHETSGRYHEQFF.

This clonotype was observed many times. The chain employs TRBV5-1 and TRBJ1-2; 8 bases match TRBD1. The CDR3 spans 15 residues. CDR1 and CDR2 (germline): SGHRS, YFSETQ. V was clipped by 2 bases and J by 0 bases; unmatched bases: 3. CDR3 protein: CASSFGTGTNYGYTF. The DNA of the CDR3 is TGCGCCAGCAGCTTTGGGACAGGAACTAACTATGGCTACACCTTC.

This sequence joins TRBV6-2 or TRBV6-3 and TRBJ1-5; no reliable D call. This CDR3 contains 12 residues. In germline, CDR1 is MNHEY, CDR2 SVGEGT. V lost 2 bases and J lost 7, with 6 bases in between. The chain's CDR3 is CASSYDGQPQHF. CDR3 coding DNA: TGTGCCAGCAGTTACGACGGGCAGCCCCAGCATTTT.

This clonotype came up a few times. Here the CDR3 DNA reads TGTGCCACCAGCAGAGAGACGGATCGAGAGACCCAGTACTTC. Protein product: CATSRETDRETQYF. V is TRBV15 and J is TRBJ2-5; D gene unclear. With 0 bases removed from V and 4 bases from J, the gap between germline ends came to 9 bases. This CDR3 is built from 14 residues. Germline V lookup: CDR1 LNHNV, CDR2 YYDKDF (reference sequence).

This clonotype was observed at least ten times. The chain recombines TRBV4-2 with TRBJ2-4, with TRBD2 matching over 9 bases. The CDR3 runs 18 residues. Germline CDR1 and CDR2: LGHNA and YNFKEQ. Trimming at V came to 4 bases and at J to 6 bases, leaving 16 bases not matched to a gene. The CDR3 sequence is CASSPEGLRGGRRNIQYF. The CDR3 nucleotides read TGTGCCAGCAGCCCCGAAGGGTTGCGGGGGGGCCGTAGAAACATTCAGTACTTC.

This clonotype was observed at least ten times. CDR3 amino acids: CASSEEVAGSTDTQYF. The DNA of the CDR3 is TGTGCCAGCAGTGAGGAAGTTGCGGGGAGCACAGATACGCAGTATTTT. The chain is built from TRBV12-3 or TRBV12-4 and TRBJ2-3, with D possibly matching TRBD2 (6 bases). The CDR3 contains 16 residues. Trimming stripped 5 bases from V and 0 bases from J, with 15 bases between.

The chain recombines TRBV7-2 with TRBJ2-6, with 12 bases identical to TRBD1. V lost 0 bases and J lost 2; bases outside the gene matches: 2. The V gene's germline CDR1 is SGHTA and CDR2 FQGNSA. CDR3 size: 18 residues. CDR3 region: CASSLAGDRGPGANVLTF. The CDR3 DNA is TGTGCCAGCAGCTTAGCGGGGGACAGGGGGCCTGGGGCCAACGTCCTGACTTTC.

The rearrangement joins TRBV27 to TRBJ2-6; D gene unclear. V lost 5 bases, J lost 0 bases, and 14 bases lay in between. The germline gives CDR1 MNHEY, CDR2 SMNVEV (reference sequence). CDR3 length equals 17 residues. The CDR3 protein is CASSNDFRFSGANVLTF. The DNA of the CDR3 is TGTGCCAGCAGTAATGATTTCAGATTCTCTGGGGCCAACGTCCTGACTTTC.

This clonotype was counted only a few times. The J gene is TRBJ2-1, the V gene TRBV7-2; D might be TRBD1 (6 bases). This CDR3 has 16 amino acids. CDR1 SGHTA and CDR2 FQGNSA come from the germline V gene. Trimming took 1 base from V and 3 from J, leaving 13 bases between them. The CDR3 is CASSLGGHRDYNEQFF. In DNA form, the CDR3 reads TGTGCCAGCAGCTTAGGGGGGCACCGAGACTACAATGAGCAGTTCTTC.

The CDR3 sequence is CASSLSGSRFYEQYF. In DNA form, the CDR3 reads TGCGCCAGCAGCTTGTCAGGCTCTAGGTTCTACGAGCAGTACTTC. This chain joins TRBV5-1 and TRBJ2-7, with unresolved D. This CDR3 is built from 15 residues. Germline V gene sequence: CDR1 SGHRS, CDR2 YFSETQ. Deletions cut 1 base from V and 3 bases from J, with 14 bases between.

In DNA form, the CDR3 reads TGCAGTGTTACCTTGGGGGCCCATATCAATGAGCAGTTCTTC. Its protein product is CSVTLGAHINEQFF. The chain couples TRBV20-1 to TRBJ2-1; TRBD1 might be the D (6 bases). This CDR3 contains 14 residues. V was shortened by 7 bases and J by 6 bases, with 19 bases between the two germline ends. Germline V gene data show CDR1 as DFQATT and CDR2 as SNEGSKA (reference sequence).

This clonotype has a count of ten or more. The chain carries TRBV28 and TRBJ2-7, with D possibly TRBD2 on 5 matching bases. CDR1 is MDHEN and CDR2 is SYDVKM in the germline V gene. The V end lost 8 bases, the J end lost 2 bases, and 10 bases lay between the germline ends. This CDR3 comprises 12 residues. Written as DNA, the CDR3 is TGTGCCAGCGAGGGAGATACCTACGAGCAGTACTTC. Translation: CASEGDTYEQYF.

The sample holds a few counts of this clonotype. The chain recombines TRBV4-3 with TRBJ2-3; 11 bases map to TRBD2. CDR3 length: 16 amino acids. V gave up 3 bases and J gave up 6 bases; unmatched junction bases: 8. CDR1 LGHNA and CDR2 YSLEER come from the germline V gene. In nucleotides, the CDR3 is TGCGCCAGCAGCCAGGGCGGACTAGCGGGCGGGGATACGCAGTATTTT. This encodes CASSQGGLAGGDTQYF.